Listed below are T cell receptor beta chains from one sample, sequenced in a study of T cells after somatic rescue of genetic block. The assay was immunoSEQ multiplex PCR, and TCRdb's table has in-frame clones only and misses some. The sample holds 67,000 or so clones, roughly 90% seen once. The source material was peripheral blood mononuclear cells (PBMCs). The receptor source for this set is a man aged 30 to 39. Both conserved end residues are part of each CDR3. Fields, in order: V gene, J gene, clone size, CDR3 length, D gene, CDR3 DNA, CDR3 protein. A D gene is named only where the DNA matches it firmly. Size tells how often a clone was seen (once, few, many) or the class of an expanded clone, and some rows leave it out.

TRBV19,TRBJ2-5,-,15,-,TGTGCCAGTAGTCCCCCAGGACTGAGGTGGGAGACCCAGTACTTC,CASSPPGLRWETQYF
TRBV15,TRBJ2-1,-,15,-,TGTGCCACCAGCGTCGACCCTAGCTCCTACAATGAGCAGTTCTTC,CATSVDPSSYNEQFF
TRBV30,TRBJ2-3,-,14,-,TGTGCCTGGAGTGTAGCAGGGTTAACAGATACGCAGTATTTT,CAWSVAGLTDTQYF
TRBV25-1,TRBJ1-3,-,12,-,TGTGCCAGCAGTGTTTCCGGAAACACCATATATTTT,CASSVSGNTIYF
TRBV5-1,TRBJ1-3,-,15,-,TGCGCCAGCACATGGGGCCCAGGGCCTGGAAACACCATATATTTT,CASTWGPGPGNTIYF
TRBV5-1,TRBJ2-1,-,14,-,TGCGCCAGCACCCCCGGGACACCTTCCAATGAGCAGTTCTTC,CASTPGTPSNEQFF
TRBV27,TRBJ2-1,once,15,TRBD2,TGTGCCAGCAGTTCCCAAGCGGGAGGAGTTTTAGAGCAGTTCTTC,CASSSQAGGVLEQFF
TRBV29-1,TRBJ1-3,-,14,TRBD1,TGCAGCGGTTCGGCCAGGGGGCATGGTTCCACCATATATTTT,CSGSARGHGSTIYF
TRBV27,TRBJ2-6,-,18,-,TGTGCCAGCAGTTTTTCGGGACGGGACGACTCTGGGGCCAACGTCCTGACTTTC,CASSFSGRDDSGANVLTF
TRBV11-3,TRBJ2-1,-,16,TRBD2,TGTGCCAGCAGCTTAGATGGGCGGGGGGGCCTTGATGAGCAGTTCTTC,CASSLDGRGGLDEQFF
TRBV11-2,TRBJ2-7,-,16,-,TGTGCCAGCAGCTTAGGACCACTTGGACAGACCTACGAGCAGTACTTC,CASSLGPLGQTYEQYF
TRBV27,TRBJ2-1,-,14,-,TGTGCCAGCAGTACCCCGACAGCCTACAATGAGCAGTTCTTC,CASSTPTAYNEQFF
TRBV27,TRBJ1-6,-,16,-,TGTGCCAGCAGTTTATCCCGAGACCATGGGTATTCACCCCTCCACTTT,CASSLSRDHGYSPLHF
TRBV28,TRBJ2-3,-,14,-,TGTGCCAGCAGTTCCACCTCGACACTAGATACGCAGTATTTT,CASSSTSTLDTQYF
TRBV4-1,TRBJ2-3,-,15,-,TGCGCCAGCATGAAGGGGGGCTTGGCGGTAGATACGCAGTATTTT,CASMKGGLAVDTQYF
TRBV7-9,TRBJ2-7,-,18,TRBD1,TGTGCCAGCAGCTTGACTTTATCCCGGGACAGGGCTATCTACGAGCAGTACTTC,CASSLTLSRDRAIYEQYF
TRBV6-6,TRBJ2-7,-,15,TRBD2,TGTGCCAGCAGTTACCGGGCGGGGGGTGGCTACGAGCAGTACTTC,CASSYRAGGGYEQYF
TRBV29-1,TRBJ2-5,-,12,-,TGCAGCGTTGAATATTACCAAGAGACCCAGTACTTC,CSVEYYQETQYF
TRBV5-6,TRBJ2-7,-,16,-,TGTGCCAGCAGCTTGGCTTGGGGGGACTCCTCAGACGAGCAGTACTTC,CASSLAWGDSSDEQYF
TRBV7-9,TRBJ2-5,-,15,-,TGTGCCAGCAGCCAAAGACTGAATCGGAAAGAGACCCAGTACTTC,CASSQRLNRKETQYF
TRBV5-1,TRBJ2-7,-,14,-,TGCGCCAGCAGCTTGCAAACAGGCGTCTACGAGCAGTACTTC,CASSLQTGVYEQYF
TRBV6-5,TRBJ1-2,-,14,-,TGTGCCAGCAGTTACGAAGGGACAATAGACGGCTACACCTTC,CASSYEGTIDGYTF
TRBV15,TRBJ1-4,-,15,-,TGTGCCACCAGCAGGGGAATTGCAACTAATGAAAAACTGTTTTTT,CATSRGIATNEKLFF